These T cell receptor beta chains were read from a single sample in a study of long-term antiretroviral therapy in people with HIV. Repertoires were generated with immunoSEQ multiplex PCR, while TCRdb's copy carries only in-frame clones and drops some. The table shows about 25,000 clones, with about 86% occurring only once. Specimen: unsorted PBMCs, collected 1.2 years after starting antiretroviral therapy. The receptor source for this set is a man aged 50-59 years with HIV. CDR3s include the opening cysteine and the closing phenylalanine or tryptophan. A D gene is named only where the DNA matches it firmly. Clone size is stated in some rows and not others, as once, few, many or a class when expanded.

>.|TRBV11-2|15|TRBJ1-4|.
CASRWGGRTNEKLFF
TGTGCCAGCAGATGGGGGGGTAGGACTAATGAAAAACTGTTTTTT
>.|TRBV18|13|TRBJ1-2|TRBD1
CASSPRGGGGYTF
TGTGCCAGCTCACCGAGGGGAGGGGGCGGCTACACCTTC
>.|TRBV28|12|TRBJ2-5|.
CASTGGIETQYF
TGTGCCAGCACCGGCGGGATAGAGACCCAGTACTTC
>few|TRBV15|13|TRBJ2-7|TRBD1
CATSVDRAYEQYF
TGTGCCACCAGCGTGGACAGGGCCTACGAGCAGTACTTC
>.|TRBV5-1|15|TRBJ1-6|.
CASSLVPAYNSPLHF
TGCGCCAGCAGCTTGGTCCCCGCTTATAATTCACCCCTCCACTTT
>few|TRBV28|18|TRBJ1-2|TRBD1
CASTLVGQGALHNYGYTF
TGTGCCAGCACCCTAGTGGGGCAGGGGGCGCTTCACAACTATGGCTACACCTTC
>.|TRBV21-1|11|TRBJ1-1|.
CASSRREGAFF
TGTGCCAGCAGCAGGCGAGAGGGGGCTTTCTTT
>.|TRBV28|12|TRBJ2-3|.
CASSLRTRIPYF
TGTGCCAGCAGTTTAAGGACCCGGATTCCGTATTTT
>.|TRBV6-5|15|TRBJ2-2|TRBD1
CASSYRTGHTGELFF
TGTGCCAGCAGTTACAGGACAGGGCACACCGGGGAGCTGTTTTTT
>.|TRBV7-6|16|TRBJ1-2|TRBD1
CASSLGQGAANYGYTF
TGTGCCAGCAGCTTGGGACAGGGGGCGGCTAACTATGGCTACACCTTC
>.|TRBV6-6|14|TRBJ1-2|.
CASSYRDRPYGYTF
TGTGCCAGCAGTTACCGTGACAGGCCTTATGGCTACACCTTC
>.|TRBV14|13|TRBJ2-7|.
CASKGTGDYEQYF
TGTGCCAGCAAGGGGACCGGGGACTACGAGCAGTACTTC
>.|TRBV6-1|14|TRBJ2-7|TRBD1
CASIRDRASYEQYF
TGTGCCAGCATTCGGGACAGGGCCTCCTACGAGCAGTACTTC
>.|TRBV7-5|9|TRBJ1-1|.
CARDTEAFF
TGTGCCAGGGACACTGAAGCTTTCTTT
>.|TRBV7-6|16|TRBJ1-6|.
CASSLMLGGRDSPLHF
TGTGCCAGCAGCTTAATGCTCGGTGGACGGGATTCACCCCTCCACTTT
>.|TRBV7-2|15|TRBJ2-2|.
CTSSLTGNPTGELFF
TGTACCAGCAGCTTAACTGGGAATCCCACCGGGGAGCTGTTTTTT
>few|TRBV7-4|17|TRBJ1-5|TRBD1
CASSLVGQGALNQPQHF
TGTGCCAGCAGCTTAGTAGGACAGGGGGCGTTGAATCAGCCCCAGCATTTT
>.|TRBV27|14|TRBJ1-1|.
CASSTGRVNTEAFF
TGTGCCAGCAGTACCGGCAGAGTGAACACTGAAGCTTTCTTT
>few|TRBV19|13|TRBJ1-5|.
CASSIQTNQPQHF
TGTGCCAGTAGTATACAGACCAATCAGCCCCAGCATTTT
>.|TRBV18|17|TRBJ2-6|.
CASSPAPEAPGANVLTF
TGTGCCAGCTCACCCGCACCCGAAGCTCCTGGGGCCAACGTCCTGACTTTC
>.|TRBV6-1|12|TRBJ2-2|.
CASSEATGELFF
TGTGCCAGCAGTGAAGCCACCGGGGAGCTGTTTTTT
>.|TRBV7-9|16|TRBJ2-2|.
CASSLEVGPYTGELFF
TGTGCCAGCAGCTTAGAAGTTGGGCCATACACCGGGGAGCTGTTTTTT
>.|TRBV19|21|TRBJ2-1|.
CASTKRGGPITSTRSYNEQFF
TGTGCCAGTACCAAGAGGGGGGGCCCTATCACCTCAACCCGCTCCTACAATGAGCAGTTCTTC
>few|TRBV6-5|14|TRBJ1-2|.
CASSAGTGPLGYTF
TGTGCCAGCAGTGCGGGAACAGGGCCCCTGGGCTACACCTTC
>.|TRBV7-2|13|TRBJ2-1|.
CASSLATVNEQFF
TGTGCCAGCAGCTTAGCCACAGTCAATGAGCAGTTCTTC
>.|TRBV27|17|TRBJ1-1|.
CASSLYQGGLENTEAFF
TGTGCCAGCAGTTTATACCAGGGAGGGCTTGAGAACACTGAAGCTTTCTTT